The rows below give T cell receptor beta chains drawn from one sample of a study of blood T cell repertoires in COVID-19. The protocol was immunoSEQ multiplex PCR, while the TCRdb copy is restricted to in-frame clones and leaves out a portion. The sample consists of roughly 180,000 clones, approximately 80% of them appearing once. Sequences were obtained from PBMCs or T cells enriched from blood (not recorded which). These TCRs come from a man between 60 and 75 years old who had been exposed to COVID-19. CDR3s include the opening cysteine and the closing phenylalanine or tryptophan. Each record gives: clone size, J gene, D gene, V gene, CDR3 DNA, CDR3 protein. D genes are given only for firm matches. Expanded clones are given a class, and other clones once, few, many or no size at all.

size: .
J: TRBJ1-2
D: TRBD1
V: TRBV6-5
DNA: TGTGCCAGCAGCCGGCGGGACAGGGACTATGGCTACACCTTC
CDR3: CASSRRDRDYGYTF

size: .
J: TRBJ1-6
D: TRBD1
V: TRBV27
DNA: TGTGCCAGCAGTCCCCGGACAGGTGCAGCCTACTATAATTCACCCCTCCACTTT
CDR3: CASSPRTGAAYYNSPLHF

size: once
J: TRBJ2-3
D: TRBD1
V: TRBV7-2
DNA: TGTGCCAGCAGCTTAGTGAGGGGGCGAGATACGCAGTATTTT
CDR3: CASSLVRGRDTQYF

size: .
J: TRBJ2-1
D: TRBD1
V: TRBV25-1
DNA: TGTGCCAGCAGTAGGGGACAGGGGTCCTACAATGAGCAGTTCTTC
CDR3: CASSRGQGSYNEQFF

size: .
J: TRBJ2-5
D: .
V: TRBV7-3
DNA: TGTGCCAGCAGCCAAGGGGGAGGGGCCCAAGAGACCCAGTACTTC
CDR3: CASSQGGGAQETQYF

size: .
J: TRBJ1-2
D: TRBD1
V: TRBV7-9
DNA: TGTGCCAGCAGCTCCGGACAGGGCAGTCATGGCTACACCTTC
CDR3: CASSSGQGSHGYTF

size: .
J: TRBJ1-2
D: .
V: TRBV6-5
DNA: TGTGCCAGCGGATCCAGGGACTATGGCTACACCTTC
CDR3: CASGSRDYGYTF

size: .
J: TRBJ2-1
D: TRBD2
V: TRBV19
DNA: TGTGCCACCGCGGGGACTAGCGGATACAATGAGCAGTTCTTC
CDR3: CATAGTSGYNEQFF

size: .
J: TRBJ2-2
D: .
V: TRBV5-1
DNA: TGCGCCAGCAGCGTGAGTGGCGGGATCGGGGAGCTGTTTTTT
CDR3: CASSVSGGIGELFF

size: .
J: TRBJ2-7
D: TRBD1
V: TRBV5-1
DNA: TGCGCCAGCAGCTTGGGGATCGGACAGGGGTCCTACGAGCAGTACTTC
CDR3: CASSLGIGQGSYEQYF

size: .
J: TRBJ2-2
D: .
V: TRBV11-3
DNA: TGTGCCAGCAGCTTAGTTCTTTCAGGGAACACCGGGGAGCTGTTTTTT
CDR3: CASSLVLSGNTGELFF

size: few
J: TRBJ2-3
D: .
V: TRBV19
DNA: TGTGCCAGTAGTATAATCGGAGCTAGCACAGATACGCAGTATTTT
CDR3: CASSIIGASTDTQYF

size: .
J: TRBJ1-2
D: .
V: TRBV11-2
DNA: TGTGCCAGCAGTCCTGAATCCGCGACACGAGATGGCTACACCTTC
CDR3: CASSPESATRDGYTF

size: .
J: TRBJ2-5
D: TRBD2
V: TRBV7-2
DNA: TGTGCCAGCAGCCAACGGACTAGCGGGAGGGAGACCCAGTACTTC
CDR3: CASSQRTSGRETQYF

size: .
J: TRBJ2-7
D: TRBD2
V: TRBV27
DNA: TGTGCCAGCAGGGCCGGGACTAGCGGTCTTCTATACGAGCAGTACTTC
CDR3: CASRAGTSGLLYEQYF

size: .
J: TRBJ1-5
D: .
V: TRBV20-1
DNA: TGCAGTGCTCTCTGGGGCCAGCCCCAGCATTTT
CDR3: CSALWGQPQHF

size: .
J: TRBJ1-5
D: .
V: TRBV19
DNA: TGTGCCAGTAGTATATGGTGGGGAGGCAGCAATCAGCCCCAGCATTTT
CDR3: CASSIWWGGSNQPQHF

size: .
J: TRBJ2-1
D: TRBD2
V: TRBV5-1
DNA: TGCGCCAGCAGCTCGAGTCCTAGCGGGAGCTCCTACAATGAGCAGTTCTTC
CDR3: CASSSSPSGSSYNEQFF

size: .
J: TRBJ1-2
D: .
V: TRBV3-1/TRBV3-2
DNA: TGTGCCAGCAGCCCCTCGGGTGGGTGGGACTATGGCTACACCTTC
CDR3: CASSPSGGWDYGYTF

size: few
J: TRBJ1-1
D: .
V: TRBV5-1
DNA: TGCGCCAGCAGCTTTGACAGGCCCAACACTGAAGCTTTCTTT
CDR3: CASSFDRPNTEAFF

size: once
J: TRBJ2-5
D: TRBD2
V: TRBV6-2/TRBV6-3
DNA: TGTGCCAGCAGCCACGAGACGGCACTAGCGGGAGGAAATGAGGGGGAGACCCAGTACTTC
CDR3: CASSHETALAGGNEGETQYF

size: .
J: TRBJ2-7
D: .
V: TRBV30
DNA: TGTGCCTGGAGTCGCCTGACAGCCCACGAGCAGTACTTC
CDR3: CAWSRLTAHEQYF

size: .
J: TRBJ1-4
D: .
V: TRBV19
DNA: TGTGCCAGTAGTATCGGATCGGGGTCTAATGAAAAACTGTTTTTT
CDR3: CASSIGSGSNEKLFF

size: .
J: TRBJ1-5
D: .
V: TRBV30
DNA: TGTGCCTGGAGTACACAGGTAGGGGGTGATCAGCCCCAGCATTTT
CDR3: CAWSTQVGGDQPQHF

size: .
J: TRBJ1-6
D: .
V: TRBV9
DNA: TGTGCCAGCAGCGGGACTCCTCTTAATTCACCCCTCCACTTT
CDR3: CASSGTPLNSPLHF

size: .
J: TRBJ1-2
D: TRBD1
V: TRBV7-2
DNA: TGTGCCAGCAGCCTAGGGGACAGAGGTGTTGGCTACACCTTC
CDR3: CASSLGDRGVGYTF

size: few
J: TRBJ1-1
D: .
V: TRBV15
DNA: TGTGCCACCAGCCAGGACAGTGGAGGCACTGAAGCTTTCTTT
CDR3: CATSQDSGGTEAFF

size: .
J: TRBJ1-1
D: TRBD1
V: TRBV6-1
DNA: TGTGCCAGCAGTGAGCAGGGGGAAACTGAAGCTTTCTTT
CDR3: CASSEQGETEAFF

size: .
J: TRBJ2-1
D: TRBD2
V: TRBV7-9
DNA: TGTGCCAGCAGCTGGGGACTAGCGGGAGGGAATGAGCAGTTCTTC
CDR3: CASSWGLAGGNEQFF